These T cell receptor beta chains were read from a single sample in a study of blood T cell repertoires in COVID-19. TCRdb's table, derived via immunoSEQ multiplex PCR, lists solely in-frame clones and lacks some. The sample lists a few hundred thousand clones; over 85% were seen once. The sample comprised peripheral blood. The receptors come from a woman aged 60-75 years with COVID-19, enrolled during active disease. The CDR3 runs from the conserved cysteine through the conserved F or W. A D gene is named only where the DNA matches it firmly. A row's size may be missing; if present it is once, few, many or a size class.

d_gene: TRBD1; j_gene: TRBJ1-1; v_gene: TRBV30; abundance: once; CDR3nt: TGTGCCTGGAGTGTACGACAGGGGATGGCTTTCTTT; CDR3aa: CAWSVRQGMAFF
d_gene: NA; j_gene: TRBJ2-7; v_gene: TRBV28; abundance: NA; CDR3nt: TGTGCCAGCAGCTCCTCTACCTACGAGCAGTACTTC; CDR3aa: CASSSSTYEQYF
d_gene: NA; j_gene: TRBJ1-3; v_gene: TRBV18; abundance: NA; CDR3nt: TGTGCCAGCTCTAGCGGTGGGCCTGGAAACACCATATATTTT; CDR3aa: CASSSGGPGNTIYF
d_gene: NA; j_gene: TRBJ1-2; v_gene: TRBV27; abundance: NA; CDR3nt: TGTGCCAGCAGTTCGGCGACAGTTAACTATGGCTACACCTTC; CDR3aa: CASSSATVNYGYTF
d_gene: NA; j_gene: TRBJ1-2; v_gene: TRBV4-1; abundance: NA; CDR3nt: TGCGCCAGCAGCCAAGTTTTGGTTGTGAGAGCTGGCTACACCTTC; CDR3aa: CASSQVLVVRAGYTF
d_gene: NA; j_gene: TRBJ1-2; v_gene: TRBV11-1; abundance: once; CDR3nt: TGTGCCAGCAGCTTGGAGGAGTGGACTGGCTACACCTTC; CDR3aa: CASSLEEWTGYTF
d_gene: NA; j_gene: TRBJ1-5; v_gene: TRBV24-1; abundance: NA; CDR3nt: TGTGCCACCAGTGATCCCGGCAGGGGTGATCAGCCCCAGCATTTT; CDR3aa: CATSDPGRGDQPQHF
d_gene: TRBD1; j_gene: TRBJ2-7; v_gene: TRBV29-1; abundance: once; CDR3nt: TGCAGCGTCTCAGGGGGCGTCTCCTACGAGCAGTACTTC; CDR3aa: CSVSGGVSYEQYF
d_gene: NA; j_gene: TRBJ2-2; v_gene: TRBV5-1; abundance: NA; CDR3nt: TGCGCCAGCAGCGCGACAGGGAACACCGGGGAGCTGTTTTTT; CDR3aa: CASSATGNTGELFF
d_gene: TRBD1; j_gene: TRBJ1-2; v_gene: TRBV6-5; abundance: NA; CDR3nt: TGTGCCAGCAGGCGACAGGGGGCTGCTGGCTACACCTTC; CDR3aa: CASRRQGAAGYTF
d_gene: TRBD1; j_gene: TRBJ2-7; v_gene: TRBV14; abundance: once; CDR3nt: TGTGCCAGCAGCCAAGCCGGGACAGGAGTGGCCGAGCAGTACTTC; CDR3aa: CASSQAGTGVAEQYF
d_gene: NA; j_gene: TRBJ2-7; v_gene: TRBV25-1; abundance: few; CDR3nt: TGTGCCAGCAGTAAGGGGTACGAGCAGTACTTC; CDR3aa: CASSKGYEQYF
d_gene: TRBD1; j_gene: TRBJ1-1; v_gene: TRBV12-5; abundance: NA; CDR3nt: TGTGCTAGTGGCAGTATTGGGACAGGGGTTAACACTGAAGCTTTCTTT; CDR3aa: CASGSIGTGVNTEAFF
d_gene: TRBD1; j_gene: TRBJ1-6; v_gene: TRBV2; abundance: once; CDR3nt: TGTGCCAGCAGTCCGACATCAGGGGGCGGGAATTCACCCCTCCACTTT; CDR3aa: CASSPTSGGGNSPLHF
d_gene: TRBD1; j_gene: TRBJ1-1; v_gene: TRBV6-4; abundance: NA; CDR3nt: TGTGCCAGCAGTGATCGACAGGGAAAAGCTTTCTTT; CDR3aa: CASSDRQGKAFF
d_gene: TRBD1; j_gene: TRBJ1-1; v_gene: TRBV11-2; abundance: NA; CDR3nt: TGTGCCAGCAGCTTCTCCAGGGGGAGCGGTGAAGCTTTCTTT; CDR3aa: CASSFSRGSGEAFF
d_gene: NA; j_gene: TRBJ1-6; v_gene: TRBV18; abundance: NA; CDR3nt: TGTGCCAGCTCACCACCGGGGGCGAATAATTCACCCCTCCACTTT; CDR3aa: CASSPPGANNSPLHF
d_gene: TRBD1; j_gene: TRBJ1-5; v_gene: TRBV28; abundance: NA; CDR3nt: TGTGCCAGCAGTTTTCAAACAGGGGCAAGCAATCAGCCCCAGCATTTT; CDR3aa: CASSFQTGASNQPQHF
d_gene: TRBD1; j_gene: TRBJ1-2; v_gene: TRBV5-8; abundance: NA; CDR3nt: TGTGCCAGCAGCTTCCAGCCAGGGGGACTCTATGGCTACACCTTC; CDR3aa: CASSFQPGGLYGYTF
d_gene: TRBD1; j_gene: TRBJ1-2; v_gene: TRBV15; abundance: NA; CDR3nt: TGTGCCACCAGCAGAACCAGACAGGGGATCTTGGGCTACACCTTC; CDR3aa: CATSRTRQGILGYTF
d_gene: NA; j_gene: TRBJ1-1; v_gene: TRBV10-1; abundance: NA; CDR3nt: TGCGCCAGCAGGCATCGGGGGGCAGGAATTAGGAGGAACACTGAAGCTTTCTTT; CDR3aa: CASRHRGAGIRRNTEAFF
d_gene: NA; j_gene: TRBJ1-4; v_gene: TRBV5-6; abundance: NA; CDR3nt: TGTGCCAGCAGCTCGTGGAGGGTCGTTAATGAAAAACTGTTTTTT; CDR3aa: CASSSWRVVNEKLFF